This TCR beta chain is drawn from a study of cytomegalovirus exposure and HLA in healthy donors. Both 60 Vbeta primers and 13 Jbeta primers went into the PCR. Sequencing used immunoSEQ multiplex PCR; TCRdb keeps in-frame clones, though not all of them. This sample contains about 77,000 clones. The study's findings and limits: Among the CMV-associated chains, three were confirmed in vitro as specific for CMV antigens.

Comments on this clone: Its antigen is currently unknown.

The receptor's source is a man aged 45 to 65 in good health and CMV-seropositive. The sequencing input was PBMCs.

The CDR3 DNA reads TGCGCCAGCAGCTTACTCCTTGGGACAGGGGAGGAAGCTTTCTTT. Residues: CASSLLLGTGEEAFF. This chain uses TRBV5-1 with TRBJ1-1; 10 nucleotides align to TRBD1. V shed 2 bases and J 8 bases; nucleotides not matched to a gene: 9. The CDR3 is 15 residues long. The V gene's germline CDR1 is SGHRS and CDR2 YFSETQ.